This T cell receptor (beta chain) emerged from a study of shared clonotypes between healthy human individuals. Genomic DNA of every subset was divided equally among multiple immunoSEQ plates. Per sorted-subset replicate PCR, input was approximately 0.2 ug DNA, representing 30,000 or so T cell genomes. The assay was immunoSEQ multiplex PCR, and TCRdb's table has in-frame clones only and misses some. The sample contains under 1,100,000 clones, 75% to 85% of which appear only once. Study observations and caveats: Non-shared clonotypes were found to have lower generation probabilities than the clonotypes that were shared by all four of the sorted-subset donors. What naive subsets generally showed was a larger estimated richness than memory subsets showed.

This clone was seen only a few times. Its specificity is not known. This CDR3 contains 17 residues. Per germline, CDR1 SGHNT and CDR2 YENEEA. The J segment lost 1 base and the V segment lost 10 bases, leaving 16 bases of the junction unmatched. The sequencing sample was made of memory CD4+ T cells from PBMCs. Regarding subset: CD45RA-negative fraction. This clonotype was sampled from a man in his late teens or twenties in good health. Some clones in this sample may be carry-over from other donors' samples. The chain links TRBV11-3 to TRBJ1-5; 7 positions agree with TRBD1. Here the CDR3 reads CATKTPRTGLSNQPQHF. CDR3 nucleotides: TGTGCCACCAAAACACCACGGACAGGTCTAAGCAATCAGCCCCAGCATTTT.